This T cell receptor (beta chain) was observed in a study of T cell responses to AZD1222 COVID-19 vaccine. Sequenced by immunoSEQ multiplex PCR; TCRdb stores in-frame clones only, minus some. The profile shows around 140,000 clones, roughly 87% of them singletons. This clonotype was obtained from an adult in good health. The sample consisted of peripheral blood, taken on day 0 of AZD1222 vaccination.

Here the CDR3 DNA reads TGCGCCAGCAGCCAATTGGGCAGGGGGCGACTCACCGGCTACACCTTC. The encoded protein is CASSQLGRGRLTGYTF. The rearrangement links TRBV4-3 to TRBJ1-2; TRBD1 aligns across 8 bases. The V gene end was trimmed by 2 bases and the J gene end by 8 bases; junction bases not matched to a gene: 13. Germline V gene sequence: CDR1 LGHNA, CDR2 YSLEER. The CDR3 covers 16 residues.